This entry lists 10 T cell receptor beta chains sequenced from one sample in a study of shared clonotypes between healthy human individuals. Clones were sequenced by immunoSEQ multiplex PCR, and TCRdb holds only the in-frame ones, with some missing. The sample has roughly 2 million clones, approximately 96% seen once. Material: naive CD4+ T cells sorted from blood. Subset noted: CD45RA+ positively selected. Receptors were obtained from a man between 18 and 35 years old in good health.

The V call is TRBV10-2, the J call TRBJ1-2; tentatively, D is TRBD1 (6 bases). V lost 3 bases and J lost 7, with 21 bases in between. Germline V lookup: CDR1 WSHSY, CDR2 SAAADI. The CDR3 contains 16 residues. CDR3 amino acids: CASSDPGGAGFLGYTF. CDR3 sequence (DNA): TGCGCCAGCAGTGACCCGGGGGGGGCAGGCTTCCTTGGCTACACCTTC.

V gene TRBV6-5 combines with J gene TRBJ1-2; 11 bases align to TRBD1. Germline CDR1 MNHEY, CDR2 SVGAGI. J lost 3 bases, V lost 4 bases, and 7 bases had no gene match. CDR3 length: 16 amino acids. The CDR3 DNA is TGTGCCAGCAGTTCTCGGACAGGGGGCTTTGACTATGGCTACACCTTC. This codes for CASSSRTGGFDYGYTF.

V gene TRBV5-1 combines with J gene TRBJ2-3; 9 bases match TRBD1. V gave up 0 bases and J gave up 1 base; unmatched junction bases: 6. The CDR3 has 17 amino acids. The germline gives CDR1 SGHRS, CDR2 YFSETQ. CDR3 nucleotide sequence: TGCGCCAGCAGCTTGGAAGGGACAGGGAGGGGCACAGATACGCAGTATTTT. It encodes CASSLEGTGRGTDTQYF.

V and J are TRBV6-6 and TRBJ2-5; 7 bases fit TRBD2. The CDR3 runs to 14 residues. Germline CDR1 is MNHNY and CDR2 is SVGAGI (reference sequence). J was trimmed by 1 base and V by 8 bases; bases with no gene match: 7. The CDR3 DNA reads TGTGCCAGCGCTTCTAGCGGCGCCCAAGAGACCCAGTACTTC. This gives the protein CASASSGAQETQYF.

Note on this clone: Other DNA sequences in this sample translate to the same CDR3. J is TRBJ2-1 and V is TRBV5-4; possibly TRBD2 for D (5 bases). Trimming shortened V by 0 bases and J by 6 bases, and 7 bases separated the two germline ends. There are 13 residues in the CDR3. Germline-derived CDR1 and CDR2 are SGHNT and YYREEE (reference sequence). The CDR3 loop reads CASSLAGVNEQFF. In DNA form, the CDR3 reads TGTGCCAGCAGCTTGGCCGGGGTCAATGAGCAGTTCTTC.

Regarding this clone: In the same sample, other DNA sequences code for this CDR3. J is TRBJ2-2 and V is TRBV2, with D perhaps matching TRBD1 (5 bases). CDR1 SNHLY and CDR2 FYNNEI come from the germline V gene. V was pared by 4 bases and J by 1 base, with 7 bases between. CDR3 length: 14 residues. CDR3 DNA sequence: TGTGCCAGCAGTGGGGGCCAGAACACCGGGGAGCTGTTTTTT. Translation gives CASSGGQNTGELFF.

The chain uses TRBV6-1 and TRBJ2-7, with unresolved D. CDR1 and CDR2 (germline): MNHNS, SASEGT. Deletions cut 3 bases from V and 3 bases from J, with 12 bases between. The length of the CDR3 is 14 residues. CDR3 in amino acids: CASSDVGYRYEQYF. For the CDR3, the DNA is TGTGCCAGCAGTGATGTAGGGTACCGCTACGAGCAGTACTTC.

This clone was observed once. The CDR3 reads CASNPGQDNSPLHF. CDR3 sequence (DNA): TGTGCCAGTAACCCGGGACAGGATAATTCACCCCTCCACTTT. The chain joins TRBV19 to TRBJ1-6, with 8 bases that match TRBD1. Per germline, CDR1 LNHDA and CDR2 SQIVND (reference sequence). The CDR3 is 14 residues long. The junction had 4 bases not matched to a gene; V was cut back by 7 bases and J by 5 bases.

This sequence joins TRBV5-4 and TRBJ2-7, with D possibly being TRBD1 or TRBD2 (5 bases each). V lost 3 bases to trimming and J lost 2 bases, with 12 bases between them. Germline lookup yields CDR1 SGHNT and CDR2 YYREEE (reference sequence). The CDR3 spans 14 residues. The CDR3 protein is CASSSRDGAYEQYF. In nucleotides, the CDR3 is TGTGCCAGCAGCTCCCGGGACGGAGCCTACGAGCAGTACTTC.

The chain carries TRBV5-4 and TRBJ2-1, with TRBD2 matching 14 bases. The germline CDR1 and CDR2 sequences are SGHNT and YYREEE (reference sequence). The CDR3 is 16 residues long. The V and J ends lost 5 bases and 10 bases, in that order; junction bases with no gene match: 11. The CDR3 DNA is TGTGCCAGCAGTTACCGGACTAGCGGGAGGCCACGGGAGCAGTTCTTC. Protein product: CASSYRTSGRPREQFF.